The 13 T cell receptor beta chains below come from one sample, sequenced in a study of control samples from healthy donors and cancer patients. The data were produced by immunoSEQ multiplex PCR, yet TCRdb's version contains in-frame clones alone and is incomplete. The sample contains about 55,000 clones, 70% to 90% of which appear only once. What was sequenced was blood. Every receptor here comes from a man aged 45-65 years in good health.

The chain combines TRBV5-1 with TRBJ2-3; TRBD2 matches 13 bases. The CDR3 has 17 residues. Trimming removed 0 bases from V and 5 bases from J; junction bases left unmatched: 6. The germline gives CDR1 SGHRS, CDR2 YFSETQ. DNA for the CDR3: TGCGCCAGCAGCTTGGGCCGACTAGCGGGAGGTCAAGATACGCAGTATTTT. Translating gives CASSLGRLAGGQDTQYF.

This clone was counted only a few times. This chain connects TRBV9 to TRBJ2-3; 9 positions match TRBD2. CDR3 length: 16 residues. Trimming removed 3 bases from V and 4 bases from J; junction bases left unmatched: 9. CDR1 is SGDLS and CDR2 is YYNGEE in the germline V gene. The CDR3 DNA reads TGTGCCAGCAGCGCCCTTAGCGGGAGTTTCGCAGATACGCAGTATTTT. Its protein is CASSALSGSFADTQYF.

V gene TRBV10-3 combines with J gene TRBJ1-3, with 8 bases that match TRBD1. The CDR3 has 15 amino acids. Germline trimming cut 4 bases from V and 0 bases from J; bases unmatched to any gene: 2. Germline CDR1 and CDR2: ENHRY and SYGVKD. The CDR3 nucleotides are TGTGCCATCAGTGCGGGACAGGCCTCTGGAAACACCATATATTTT. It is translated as CAISAGQASGNTIYF.

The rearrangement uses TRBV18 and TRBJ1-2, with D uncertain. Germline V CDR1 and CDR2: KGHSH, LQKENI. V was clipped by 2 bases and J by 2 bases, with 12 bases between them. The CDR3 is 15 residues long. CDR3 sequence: CASSPWAGSNYGYTF. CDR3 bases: TGTGCCAGCTCACCATGGGCAGGCTCCAACTATGGCTACACCTTC.

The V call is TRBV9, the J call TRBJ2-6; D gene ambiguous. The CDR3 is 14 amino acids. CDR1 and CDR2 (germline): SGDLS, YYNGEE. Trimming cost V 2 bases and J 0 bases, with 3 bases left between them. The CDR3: CASSVLSGANVLTF. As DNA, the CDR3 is TGTGCCAGCAGCGTTCTCTCTGGGGCCAACGTCCTGACTTTC.

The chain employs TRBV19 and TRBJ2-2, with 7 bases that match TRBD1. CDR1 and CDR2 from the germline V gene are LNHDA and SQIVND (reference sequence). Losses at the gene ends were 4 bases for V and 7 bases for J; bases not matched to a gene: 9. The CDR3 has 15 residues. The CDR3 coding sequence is TGTGCCAGTAGTACGCCGGGACAGATGCTCGGGGAGCTGTTTTTT. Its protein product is CASSTPGQMLGELFF.

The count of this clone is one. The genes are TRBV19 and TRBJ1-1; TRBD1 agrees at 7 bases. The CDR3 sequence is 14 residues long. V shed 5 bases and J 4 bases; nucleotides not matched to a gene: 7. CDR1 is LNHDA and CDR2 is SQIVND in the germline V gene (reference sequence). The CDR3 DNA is TGTGCCAGTAGTCCCGACAGGGTCGGCACTGAAGCTTTCTTT. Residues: CASSPDRVGTEAFF.

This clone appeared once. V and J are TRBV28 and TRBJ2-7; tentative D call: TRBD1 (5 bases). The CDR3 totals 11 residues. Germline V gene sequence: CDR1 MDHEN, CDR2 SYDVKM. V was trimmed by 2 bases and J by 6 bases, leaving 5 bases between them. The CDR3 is CASSLRGEQYF. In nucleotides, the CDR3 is TGTGCCAGCAGTTTAAGGGGCGAGCAGTACTTC. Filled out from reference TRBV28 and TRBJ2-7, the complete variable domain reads DVKVTQSSRYLVKRTGEKVFLECVQDMDHENMFWYRQDPGLGLRLIYFSYDVKMKEKGDIPEGYSVSREKKERFSLILESASTNQTSMYLCASSLRGEQYFGPGTRLTVT.

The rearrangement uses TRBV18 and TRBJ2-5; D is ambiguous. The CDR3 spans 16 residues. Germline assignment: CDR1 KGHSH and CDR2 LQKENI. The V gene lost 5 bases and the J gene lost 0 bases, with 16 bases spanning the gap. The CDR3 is CASSIRRADYQETQYF. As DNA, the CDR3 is TGTGCCAGCTCAATTAGAAGGGCCGATTACCAAGAGACCCAGTACTTC.

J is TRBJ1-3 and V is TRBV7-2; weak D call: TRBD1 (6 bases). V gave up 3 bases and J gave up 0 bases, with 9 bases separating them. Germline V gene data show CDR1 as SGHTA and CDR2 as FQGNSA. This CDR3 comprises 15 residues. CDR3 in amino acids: CASSFGQPSGNTIYF. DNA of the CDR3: TGTGCCAGCAGCTTTGGACAGCCCTCTGGAAACACCATATATTTT.

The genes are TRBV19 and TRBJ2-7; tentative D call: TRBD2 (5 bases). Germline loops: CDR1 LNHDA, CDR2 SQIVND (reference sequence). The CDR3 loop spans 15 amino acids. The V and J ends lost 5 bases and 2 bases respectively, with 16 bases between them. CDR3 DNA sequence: TGTGCCAGTAGTCGGGATGGGTTCGATCCCTACGAGCAGTACTTC. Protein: CASSRDGFDPYEQYF.

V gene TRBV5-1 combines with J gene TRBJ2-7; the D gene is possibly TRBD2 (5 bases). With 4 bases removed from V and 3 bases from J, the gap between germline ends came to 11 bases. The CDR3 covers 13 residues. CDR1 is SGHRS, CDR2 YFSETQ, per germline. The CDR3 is CASSTRTGYEQYF. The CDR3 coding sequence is TGCGCCAGCAGCACTAGGACCGGCTACGAGCAGTACTTC.

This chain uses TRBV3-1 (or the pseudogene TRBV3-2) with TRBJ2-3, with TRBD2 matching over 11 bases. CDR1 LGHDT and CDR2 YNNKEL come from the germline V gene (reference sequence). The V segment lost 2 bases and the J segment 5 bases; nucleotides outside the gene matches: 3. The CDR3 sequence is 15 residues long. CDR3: CASSQYLAGGDTQYF. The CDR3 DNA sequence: TGTGCCAGCAGCCAATACCTAGCGGGAGGAGATACGCAGTATTTT.